These 18 T cell receptor beta chains were sequenced from one sample in a study of blood T cell repertoires in COVID-19. Assay used: immunoSEQ multiplex PCR; TCRdb lists only in-frame clones, some missing. The sample yields some 200,000 clones, around 86% seen once. What was sequenced was peripheral blood. These receptors originate from a woman older than 75 in a cohort sampled during active or convalescent COVID-19.

This clone was seen a few times. One end of the junction is discordant with germline, which a read error may explain. Other DNA variants within this sample encode the same CDR3. This sequence joins TRBV7-7 and TRBJ2-1; 12 bases are a match to TRBD2. The V gene's germline CDR1 is SSHAT and CDR2 FNYEAQ (reference sequence). This CDR3 is 17 amino acids long. This CDR3 is CASSLDSSGGAYNEQFF. The CDR3 coding sequence is TGTGCTAGCAGCTTAGATTCTAGCGGGGGGGCTTACAATGAGCAGTTCTTC.

J is TRBJ2-7 and V is TRBV18, with TRBD2 as a possible D gene (6 bases). This CDR3 has 13 residues. The germline gives CDR1 KGHSH, CDR2 LQKENI. With 4 bases removed from V and 2 bases from J, the gap between germline ends came to 9 bases. CDR3 DNA sequence: TGTGCCAGCTCACGGGAGGTCCCCTACGAGCAGTACGTC. The encoded protein is CASSREVPYEQYV.

J is TRBJ2-3 and V is TRBV7-9; TRBD1 might be the D (6 bases). From germline, CDR1 is SEHNR and CDR2 FQNEAQ (reference sequence). Deletions cut 5 bases from V and 1 base from J, with 13 bases between. The CDR3 spans 15 residues. Here the CDR3 DNA reads TGTGCCAGCAGCGGTCAGGGGATTCGCACAGATACGCAGTATTTT. It translates to CASSGQGIRTDTQYF.

This chain connects TRBV2 to TRBJ2-5, with 8 bases fitting TRBD1. CDR3 length: 15 amino acids. Trimming at V came to 8 bases and at J to 4 bases, leaving 12 bases not matched to a gene. Germline values: CDR1 SNHLY, CDR2 FYNNEI. CDR3 sequence: CASLFDRGGAETQYF. The CDR3 nucleotides are TGTGCCAGCCTGTTTGACAGGGGTGGAGCAGAGACCCAGTACTTC.

The chain carries TRBV2 and TRBJ2-3; 7 bases are a match to TRBD1. Germline CDR1 is SNHLY and CDR2 is FYNNEI. CDR3 length: 16 amino acids. V shed 6 bases and J 4 bases; nucleotides not matched to a gene: 13. In DNA form, the CDR3 reads TGTGCCAGCAGATGGGAAAACAGGGGAGCTGCAGATACGCAGTATTTT. Amino acids: CASRWENRGAADTQYF. Variable domain in full (rest from reference TRBV2 and TRBJ2-3): EPEVTQTPSHQVTQMGQEVILRCVPISNHLYFYWYRQILGQKVEFLVSFYNNEISEKSEIFDDQFSVERPDGSNFTLKIRSTKLEDSAMYFCASRWENRGAADTQYFGPGTRLTVL.

CDR3 loop: CASSLARTGGQPQHF. The CDR3 DNA reads TGTGCCAGCAGCTTAGCTAGGACAGGGGGGCAGCCCCAGCATTTT. This rearrangement joins TRBV7-2 to TRBJ1-5; 10 bases align to TRBD1. Trimming at V came to 0 bases and at J to 7 bases, leaving 3 bases not matched to a gene. Germline V CDR1 and CDR2: SGHTA, FQGNSA. The length of the CDR3 is 15 residues.

The V and J genes are TRBV11-3 and TRBJ2-3; TRBD1 matches at 11 bases. J was trimmed by 7 bases and V by 5 bases; bases with no gene match: 8. The germline gives CDR1 SGHNT, CDR2 YENEEA. The CDR3 has 15 residues. In nucleotides, the CDR3 is TGTGCCAGCAGCACACGGGACAGGGGGACAAATACGCAGTATTTT. This sequence encodes CASSTRDRGTNTQYF.

The J gene is TRBJ1-2, the V gene TRBV6-5, with a possible D match to TRBD1 (6 bases). This CDR3 has 13 residues. V was pared by 5 bases and J by 4 bases, with 11 bases between. The germline gives CDR1 MNHEY, CDR2 SVGAGI. CDR3 DNA sequence: TGTGCCAGCAGTAGGACAGAGAGCTATGGCTACACCTTC. It encodes CASSRTESYGYTF.

The chain recombines TRBV11-3 with TRBJ1-2; 11 bases align to TRBD1. The CDR3 has 14 residues. With V trimmed by 3 bases and J by 8 bases, 5 bases remained unmatched. Germline lookup yields CDR1 SGHNT and CDR2 YENEEA. The CDR3 region has the DNA TGTGCCAGCAGCTTCCGGGACAGGGGGAGAGGCTACACCTTC. This encodes CASSFRDRGRGYTF.

The CDR3 reads CASRFADNTDTQYF. For the CDR3, the DNA is TGCGCCAGCCGGTTTGCGGACAACACAGATACGCAGTATTTT. The genes are TRBV5-1 and TRBJ2-3, with a weak D call TRBD1 (5 bases). CDR1 and CDR2 (germline): SGHRS, YFSETQ. The CDR3 covers 14 residues. V was pared by 7 bases and J by 2 bases, with 14 bases between.

The rearrangement joins TRBV7-8 to TRBJ2-3; a possible D gene is TRBD2 (7 bases). V was cut by 5 bases and J by 7 bases, with 22 bases left in between. Per germline, CDR1 SGHVS and CDR2 FQNEAQ. This CDR3 comprises 16 residues. The DNA for the CDR3 is TGTGCCAGCAGCCACGGGGCGCGGGGGCCCTCTCATACGCAGTATTTT. Its translation: CASSHGARGPSHTQYF.

This clone was picked up one time. The chain recombines TRBV11-2 with TRBJ1-6; possible D gene TRBD1, 5 bases. The CDR3 contains 16 residues. Deletions cut 6 bases from V and 4 bases from J, with 16 bases between. The germline V gene encodes CDR1 SGHAT and CDR2 FQNNGV. In DNA, the CDR3 is TGTGCCAGCAGTTCCCCCTGGGGGGAGTATAATTCACCCCTCCACTTT. Residues: CASSSPWGEYNSPLHF.

This rearrangement joins TRBV19 to TRBJ2-7, with 9 bases fitting TRBD2. The CDR3 has 15 amino acids. Germline V CDR1 and CDR2: LNHDA, SQIVND (reference sequence). Trimming took 3 bases from V and 1 from J; bases not matched to a gene: 4. The CDR3 here is CASSIGGGASYEQYF. The CDR3, as DNA: TGTGCCAGTAGTATCGGCGGGGGGGCGTCCTACGAGCAGTACTTC.

The CDR3 loop is CASSPTGLGKTNYGYTF. In nucleotides, the CDR3 is TGTGCCAGCAGCCCTACAGGGCTAGGGAAAACTAACTATGGCTACACCTTC. The V and J genes are TRBV6-2 or TRBV6-3 and TRBJ1-2, with D possibly matching TRBD1 (6 bases). The CDR3 runs 17 residues. Trimming took off 6 bases at V and 0 bases at J, with 20 bases between the two ends. Germline CDR1 is MNHEY and CDR2 is SVGEGT.

J is TRBJ1-2 and V is TRBV29-1; perhaps TRBD1 as D (5 bases). The germline V and J ends were trimmed by 3 bases and 8 bases, with 10 bases remaining between them. Per the germline V gene, CDR1 is SQVTM and CDR2 is ANQGSEA. The CDR3 spans 11 residues. The CDR3 DNA sequence: TGCAGCGTTGAGCAGGGTCAGGGCTACACCTTC. This encodes CSVEQGQGYTF.

This chain connects TRBV5-4 to TRBJ2-1, with TRBD2 matching over 9 bases. The germline V gene has CDR1 SGHNT and CDR2 YYREEE (reference sequence). The CDR3 loop spans 15 amino acids. The J segment lost 6 bases and the V segment lost 6 bases, leaving 10 bases of the junction unmatched. The CDR3 here is CASNPPGTSFNEQFF. CDR3 DNA: TGTGCCAGCAATCCGCCGGGGACTAGCTTCAATGAGCAGTTCTTC.

This clone came up a few times. The rearrangement uses TRBV2 and TRBJ1-6; tentatively, D is TRBD1 (6 bases). V lost 9 bases and J 6 bases, leaving 9 bases between the germline ends. The CDR3 consists of 12 residues. CDR1 SNHLY and CDR2 FYNNEI come from the germline V gene. The chain's CDR3 is CARQGGNSPLHF. DNA for the CDR3: TGTGCCAGACAGGGTGGTAATTCACCCCTCCACTTT.

The chain uses TRBV15 and TRBJ1-3; 7 positions agree with TRBD1. This CDR3 has 18 residues. Per the germline V gene, CDR1 is LNHNV and CDR2 is YYDKDF (reference sequence). Losses at the gene ends were 6 bases for V and 0 bases for J; bases not matched to a gene: 14. CDR3 loop: CATSTLDGTESSGNTIYF. The DNA of the CDR3 is TGTGCCACCAGTACTCTGGACGGGACAGAGAGCTCTGGAAACACCATATATTTT.